This entry concerns a single TCR beta chain. In building TCR beta libraries, iRepertoire HTBI primers were used together with Arm-PCR of CDR3 regions. Via MiXCR, TCRdb re-called the multiplex PCR reads, giving one row per CDR3 protein. The sample has 550,000 to 700,000 distinct CDR3 sequences, roughly 16% seen once. The data were taken from a study of regulatory T cells in long-lasting Graves disease. Described time point: newly diagnosed GD, antithyroid drugs for less than 3 months. Extracted RNA from PBMCs served as the source of the TCR library. The CDR3 loop spans 15 amino acids. J gave up 5 bases and V 6 bases, and 12 bases lay outside the gene matches. Germline V gene sequence: CDR1 MGHDK, CDR2 SYGVNS. This sample also belongs to another study, concerning T cells in Graves' hyperthyroidism and ophthalmopathy.

The chain recombines TRBV25-1 with TRBJ1-2, with TRBD1 matching 7 bases. The sequencing used peripheral blood mononuclear cells (PBMCs), collected at new diagnosis, from a patient treated with antithyroid drugs. The source of this sequence is a young man with Graves disease. The CDR3 coding sequence is TGTGCCAGCAGCGTAACAGGGGTTTTGGGTTATGGCTACACCTTC. Its translation is CASSVTGVLGYGYTF.